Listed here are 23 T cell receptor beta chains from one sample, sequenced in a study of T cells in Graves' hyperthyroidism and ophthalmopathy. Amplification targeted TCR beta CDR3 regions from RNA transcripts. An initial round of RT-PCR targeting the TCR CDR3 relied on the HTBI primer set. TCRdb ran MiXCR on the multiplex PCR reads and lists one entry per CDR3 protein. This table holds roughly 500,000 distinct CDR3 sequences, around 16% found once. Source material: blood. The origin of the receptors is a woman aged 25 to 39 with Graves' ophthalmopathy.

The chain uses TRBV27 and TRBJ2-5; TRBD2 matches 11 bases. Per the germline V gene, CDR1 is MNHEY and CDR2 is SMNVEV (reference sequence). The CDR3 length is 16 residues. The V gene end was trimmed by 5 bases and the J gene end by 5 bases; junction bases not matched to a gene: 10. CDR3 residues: CASSRTSGPSAETQYF. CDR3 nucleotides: TGTGCCAGCAGTAGGACTAGCGGGCCTTCAGCCGAGACCCAGTACTTC.

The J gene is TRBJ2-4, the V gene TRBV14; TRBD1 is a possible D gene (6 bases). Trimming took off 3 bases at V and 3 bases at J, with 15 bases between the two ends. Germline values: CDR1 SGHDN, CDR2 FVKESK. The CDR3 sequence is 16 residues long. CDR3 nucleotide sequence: TGTGCCAGCAGCCAGGCAACAGGGAGAGTCAAAAACATTCAGTACTTC. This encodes CASSQATGRVKNIQYF.

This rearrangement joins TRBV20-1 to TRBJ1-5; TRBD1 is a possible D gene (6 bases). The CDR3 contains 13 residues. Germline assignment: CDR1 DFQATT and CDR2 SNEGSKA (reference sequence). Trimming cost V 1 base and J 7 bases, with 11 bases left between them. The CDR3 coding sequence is TGCAGTGCTAGAGGGGGGGCTGGGCAGCCCCAGCATTTT. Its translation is CSARGGAGQPQHF.

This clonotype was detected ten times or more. The CDR3, as DNA: TGTGCCAGCAGCCGACAGGGGGCTAACTATGGCTACACCTTC. Residues: CASSRQGANYGYTF. V usage is TRBV2 and J usage is TRBJ1-2; the match to TRBD1 covers 9 bases. The CDR3 contains 14 residues. CDR1 and CDR2 from the germline V gene are SNHLY and FYNNEI. With 6 bases clipped from V and 0 bases from J, the junction kept 2 bases outside the gene matches.

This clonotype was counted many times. The CDR3 coding sequence is TGCAGTGCTAGAAACCCGGAGACAGGGAGAAACACTGAAGCTTTCTTT. This sequence encodes CSARNPETGRNTEAFF. The J gene is TRBJ1-1, the V gene TRBV20-1; 7 bases agree with TRBD1. From germline, CDR1 is DFQATT and CDR2 SNEGSKA (reference sequence). CDR3 length equals 16 residues. Trimming took 2 bases from V and 2 from J; bases not matched to a gene: 11.

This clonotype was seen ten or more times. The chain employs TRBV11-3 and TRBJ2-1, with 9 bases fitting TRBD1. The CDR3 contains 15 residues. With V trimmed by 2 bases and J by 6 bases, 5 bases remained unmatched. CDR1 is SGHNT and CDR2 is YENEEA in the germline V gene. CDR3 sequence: CASSLPGTGINEQFF. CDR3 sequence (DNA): TGTGCCAGCAGCTTACCTGGGACAGGGATCAATGAGCAGTTCTTC.

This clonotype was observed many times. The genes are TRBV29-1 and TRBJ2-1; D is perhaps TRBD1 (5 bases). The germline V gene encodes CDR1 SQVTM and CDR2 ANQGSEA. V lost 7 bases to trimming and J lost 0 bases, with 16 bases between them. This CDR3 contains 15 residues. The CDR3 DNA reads TGCAGCGGTGGGGCGACCAGCAGCTCCTACAATGAGCAGTTCTTC. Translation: CSGGATSSSYNEQFF.

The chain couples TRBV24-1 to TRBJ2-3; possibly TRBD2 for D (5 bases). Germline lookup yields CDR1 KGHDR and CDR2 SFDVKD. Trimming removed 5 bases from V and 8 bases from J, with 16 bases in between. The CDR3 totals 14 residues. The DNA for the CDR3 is TGTGCCACCAGTGGGGCTCGGAGCGGAGCTACGCAGTATTTT. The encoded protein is CATSGARSGATQYF.

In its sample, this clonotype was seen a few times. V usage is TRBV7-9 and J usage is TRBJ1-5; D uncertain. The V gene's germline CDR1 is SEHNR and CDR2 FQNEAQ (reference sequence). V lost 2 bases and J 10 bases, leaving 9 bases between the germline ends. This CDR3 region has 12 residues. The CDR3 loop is CASSLSGHPQHF. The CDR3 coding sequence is TGTGCCAGCAGCTTAAGCGGGCATCCCCAGCATTTT.

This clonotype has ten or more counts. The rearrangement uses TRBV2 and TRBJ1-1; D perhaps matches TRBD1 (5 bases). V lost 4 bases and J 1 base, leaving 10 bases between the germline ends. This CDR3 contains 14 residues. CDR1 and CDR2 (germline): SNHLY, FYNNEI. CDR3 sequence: CASSGTRANTEAFF. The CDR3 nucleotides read TGTGCCAGCAGTGGAACCAGGGCGAACACTGAAGCTTTCTTT. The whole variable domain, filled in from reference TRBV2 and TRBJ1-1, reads EPEVTQTPSHQVTQMGQEVILRCVPISNHLYFYWYRQILGQKVEFLVSFYNNEISEKSEIFDDQFSVERPDGSNFTLKIRSTKLEDSAMYFCASSGTRANTEAFFGQGTRLTVV.

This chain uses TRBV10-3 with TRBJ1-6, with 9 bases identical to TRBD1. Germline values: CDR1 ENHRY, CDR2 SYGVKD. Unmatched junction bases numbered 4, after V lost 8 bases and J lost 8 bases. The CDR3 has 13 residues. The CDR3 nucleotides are TGTGCCATCGGGGGGACAGGGTATTCACCCCTCCACTTT. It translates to CAIGGTGYSPLHF.

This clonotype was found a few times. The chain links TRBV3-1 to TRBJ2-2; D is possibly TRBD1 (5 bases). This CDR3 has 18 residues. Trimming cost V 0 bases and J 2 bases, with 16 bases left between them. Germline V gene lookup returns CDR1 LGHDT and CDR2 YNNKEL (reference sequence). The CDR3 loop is CASSQDPLRGPNTGELFF. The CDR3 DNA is TGTGCCAGCAGCCAAGACCCCCTTAGGGGTCCTAACACCGGGGAGCTGTTTTTT.

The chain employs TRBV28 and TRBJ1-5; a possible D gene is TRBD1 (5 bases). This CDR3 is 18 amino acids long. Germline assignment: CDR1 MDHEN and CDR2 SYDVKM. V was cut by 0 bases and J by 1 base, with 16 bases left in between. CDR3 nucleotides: TGTGCCAGCAGTTTATGGGGATCCTGGGGCGGCAGCAATCAGCCCCAGCATTTT. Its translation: CASSLWGSWGGSNQPQHF.

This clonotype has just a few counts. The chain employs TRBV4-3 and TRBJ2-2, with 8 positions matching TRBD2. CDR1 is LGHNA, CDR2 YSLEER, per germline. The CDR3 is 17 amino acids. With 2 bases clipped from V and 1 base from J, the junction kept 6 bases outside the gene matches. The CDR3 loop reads CASSQSVTSGNTGELFF. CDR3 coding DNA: TGCGCCAGCAGCCAATCGGTCACTAGCGGGAACACCGGGGAGCTGTTTTTT.

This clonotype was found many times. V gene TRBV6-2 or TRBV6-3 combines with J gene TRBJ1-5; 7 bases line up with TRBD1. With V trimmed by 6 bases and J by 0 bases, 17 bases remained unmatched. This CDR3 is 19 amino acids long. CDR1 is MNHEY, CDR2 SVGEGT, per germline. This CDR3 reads CASRTPNRQGRNSNQPQHF. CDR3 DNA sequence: TGTGCCAGCAGGACCCCTAATCGACAGGGAAGGAATAGCAATCAGCCCCAGCATTTT.

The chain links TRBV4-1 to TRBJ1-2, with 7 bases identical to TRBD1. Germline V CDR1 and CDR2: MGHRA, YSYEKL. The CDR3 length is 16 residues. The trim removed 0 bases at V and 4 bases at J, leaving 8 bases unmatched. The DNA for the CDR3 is TGCGCCAGCAGCCAAGATTGGAGGGGGCGCGGCTATGGCTACACCTTC. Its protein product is CASSQDWRGRGYGYTF.

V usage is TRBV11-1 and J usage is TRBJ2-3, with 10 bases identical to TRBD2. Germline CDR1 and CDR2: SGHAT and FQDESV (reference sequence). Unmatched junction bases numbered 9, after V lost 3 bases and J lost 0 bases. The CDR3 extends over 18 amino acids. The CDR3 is CASSFGTSADGSTDTQYF. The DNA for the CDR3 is TGTGCCAGCAGCTTCGGGACTAGCGCCGACGGGAGCACAGATACGCAGTATTTT.

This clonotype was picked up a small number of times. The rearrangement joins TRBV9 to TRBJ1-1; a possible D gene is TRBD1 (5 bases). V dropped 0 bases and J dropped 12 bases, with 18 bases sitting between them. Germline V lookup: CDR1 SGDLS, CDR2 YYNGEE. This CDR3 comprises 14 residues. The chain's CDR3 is CASSVGPTRDLTFF. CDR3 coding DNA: TGTGCCAGCAGCGTAGGCCCTACCAGGGATCTAACTTTCTTT.

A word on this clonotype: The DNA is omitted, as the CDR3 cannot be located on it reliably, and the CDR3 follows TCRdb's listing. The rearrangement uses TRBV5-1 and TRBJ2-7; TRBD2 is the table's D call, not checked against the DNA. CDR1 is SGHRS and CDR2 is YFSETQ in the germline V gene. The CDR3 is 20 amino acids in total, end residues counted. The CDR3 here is CASSFYICSAAHETNYEQYF.

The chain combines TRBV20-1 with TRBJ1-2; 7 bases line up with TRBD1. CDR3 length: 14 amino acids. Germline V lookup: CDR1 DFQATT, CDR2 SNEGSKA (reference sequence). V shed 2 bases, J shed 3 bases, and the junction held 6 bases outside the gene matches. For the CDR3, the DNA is TGCAGTGCTAGACGGGACAGAGGGGACTATGGCTACACCTTC. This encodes CSARRDRGDYGYTF.

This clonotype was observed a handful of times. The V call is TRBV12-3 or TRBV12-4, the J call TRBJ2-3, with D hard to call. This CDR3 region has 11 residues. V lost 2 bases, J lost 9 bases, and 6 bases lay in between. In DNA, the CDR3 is TGTGCCAGCAGTTTAAGCCGCACGCAGTATTTT. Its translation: CASSLSRTQYF.

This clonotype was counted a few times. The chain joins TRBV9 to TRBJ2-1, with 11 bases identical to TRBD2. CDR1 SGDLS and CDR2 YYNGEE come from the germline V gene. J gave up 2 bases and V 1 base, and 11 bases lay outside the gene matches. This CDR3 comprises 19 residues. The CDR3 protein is CASSVLGTSGSVTYNEQFF. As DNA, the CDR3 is TGTGCCAGCAGCGTACTGGGGACTAGCGGAAGCGTTACCTACAATGAGCAGTTCTTC.

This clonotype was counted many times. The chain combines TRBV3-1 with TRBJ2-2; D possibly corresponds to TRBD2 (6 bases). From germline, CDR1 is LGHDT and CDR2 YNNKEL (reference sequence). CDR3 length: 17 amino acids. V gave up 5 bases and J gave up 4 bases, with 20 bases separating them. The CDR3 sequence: CASSFPGLTSGTGELFF. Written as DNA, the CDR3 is TGTGCCAGCAGCTTCCCGGGACTCACCTCGGGCACCGGGGAGCTGTTTTTT.